This T cell receptor beta chain was sequenced during a study of T cell responses to AZD1222 COVID-19 vaccine. Germline V gives CDR1 MDHEN, CDR2 SYDVKM. The CDR3 loop spans 13 amino acids. V was clipped by 6 bases and J by 4 bases; unmatched bases: 5. Libraries were prepared by immunoSEQ multiplex PCR; TCRdb keeps only in-frame clonotypes and omits some of them. Of around 160,000 clones listed, 94% were seen once; the top ten hold roughly 5%. Sequencing used peripheral blood, obtained 28 days after the second AZD1222 dose. The origin of this receptor is an adult who received the AZD1222 COVID-19 vaccine. V usage is TRBV28 and J usage is TRBJ1-1; 7 bases are a match to TRBD1. The CDR3 sequence is CASSQAGGTEAFF. Written as DNA, the CDR3 is TGTGCCAGCAGCCAAGCAGGGGGCACTGAAGCTTTCTTT.